One sample yielded the 18 T cell receptor beta chains listed below, sequenced in a study. TCRdb reprocessed the 5' RACE reads with MiXCR, giving one entry per CDR3 protein. The sample records roughly 8,100 distinct CDR3 sequences, 52% being singletons. Sequences were obtained from memory CD4+ T cells sorted from a lymph node. Subset in this sample: memory CD4+ T cells, CD4+CD45RO+CD25-. Every receptor here comes from a female donor with breast cancer.

V is TRBV12-3 or TRBV12-4 and J is TRBJ1-4; 12 bases line up with TRBD1. Losses at the gene ends were 6 bases for V and 7 bases for J; bases not matched to a gene: 6. The CDR3 extends over 15 amino acids. The CDR3 DNA reads as TGTGCCAGCAGCCCCGGGACAGGGGGCCGTGAAAAACTGTTTTTT. This codes for CASSPGTGGREKLFF.

This clonotype was found a few times. This chain connects TRBV6-6 to TRBJ1-2, with D possibly being TRBD1 (6 bases). The CDR3 has 14 amino acids. V was clipped by 6 bases and J by 2 bases, with 13 bases between them. In germline, CDR1 is MNHNY, CDR2 SVGAGI (reference sequence). The CDR3 protein is CASRIPGVNYGYTF. The CDR3 DNA follows: TGTGCCAGCAGGATCCCAGGGGTCAACTATGGCTACACCTTC.

This chain joins TRBV6-6 and TRBJ2-3, with 7 bases that match TRBD2. From germline, CDR1 is MNHNY and CDR2 SVGAGI (reference sequence). Trimming took 2 bases from V and 5 from J; bases not matched to a gene: 4. The CDR3 spans 14 residues. This CDR3 reads CASSYLGGKDTQYF. In DNA, the CDR3 is TGTGCCAGCAGTTACCTCGGGGGGAAAGATACGCAGTATTTT.

This rearrangement joins TRBV6-5 to TRBJ2-2; D ambiguous. Germline V gene data show CDR1 as MNHEY and CDR2 as SVGAGI. The CDR3 has 15 amino acids. V lost 2 bases and J lost 7, with 14 bases in between. This CDR3 is CASSYGNRQYGELFF. The CDR3 region has the DNA TGTGCCAGCAGTTACGGAAACCGTCAGTACGGGGAGCTGTTTTTT.

The V gene is TRBV5-4, the J gene TRBJ1-4; D is perhaps TRBD1 (5 bases). This CDR3 is built from 15 residues. Germline values: CDR1 SGHNT, CDR2 YYREEE (reference sequence). The V gene lost 3 bases and the J gene lost 6 bases, with 15 bases spanning the gap. The CDR3 protein is CASSSNRNLDEKLFF. In DNA, the CDR3 is TGTGCCAGCAGCTCTAACAGGAATTTGGATGAAAAACTGTTTTTT.

This clonotype turned up a few times. V usage is TRBV3-1 and J usage is TRBJ1-3, with unresolved D. The V and J ends lost 3 bases and 7 bases respectively, with 13 bases between them. This CDR3 has 14 amino acids. Germline V gene lookup returns CDR1 LGHDT and CDR2 YNNKEL (reference sequence). This chain's CDR3 is CASSQTSRSNTIYF. The CDR3 DNA follows: TGTGCCAGCAGCCAGACATCGAGGAGCAACACCATATATTTT.

This chain uses TRBV29-1 with TRBJ1-1, with D unresolved. CDR3 length: 9 amino acids. V lost 6 bases, J lost 7 bases, and 6 bases lay in between. Germline assignment: CDR1 SQVTM and CDR2 ANQGSEA. The CDR3 loop is CSVADEAFF. The CDR3 nucleotides read TGCAGCGTAGCCGATGAAGCTTTCTTT.

V and J are TRBV20-1 and TRBJ2-3; 10 nucleotides agree with TRBD2. CDR1 is DFQATT, CDR2 SNEGSKA, per germline (reference sequence). The junction had 7 bases not matched to a gene; V was cut back by 1 base and J by 3 bases. The CDR3 extends over 16 amino acids. In DNA form, the CDR3 reads TGCAGTGCTAGAGTCGTAGCGGGAGGCGAGACAGATACGCAGTATTTT. Translated, it gives CSARVVAGGETDTQYF.

In the case of this clonotype: A much larger clonotype is one base distant, so this may be a read error. The chain uses TRBV6-6 and TRBJ2-7; unclear D gene. V was shortened by 5 bases and J by 2 bases, with 13 bases between the two germline ends. The germline V gene encodes CDR1 MNHNY and CDR2 SVGAGI (reference sequence). The length of the CDR3 is 14 residues. The CDR3 nucleotides read TGTGCCAGCAGTAAAAATCTCTTCCCCTACGAGCAGTACTTC. As protein: CASSKNLFPYEQYF.

The gene calls are TRBV5-1 and TRBJ2-7, with a weak D call TRBD2 (5 bases). The germline V and J ends were trimmed by 5 bases and 1 base, with 19 bases remaining between them. CDR1 is SGHRS and CDR2 is YFSETQ in the germline V gene. This CDR3 comprises 16 residues. The CDR3 DNA is TGCGCCAGCAGGAGAGAGGACCCGACTAATTCCTACGAGCAGTACTTC. Translated, it gives CASRREDPTNSYEQYF.

V usage is TRBV28 and J usage is TRBJ1-2, with D hard to call. Per the germline V gene, CDR1 is MDHEN and CDR2 is SYDVKM. V lost 11 bases and J 2 bases, leaving 15 bases between the germline ends. CDR3 length: 13 amino acids. The CDR3 loop is CACERGQNYGYTF. For the CDR3, the DNA is TGTGCCTGCGAACGCGGGCAGAACTATGGCTACACCTTC.

This clonotype was seen only a few times. The rearrangement joins TRBV29-1 to TRBJ1-2; no firm D call. The CDR3 length is 12 residues. Germline lookup yields CDR1 SQVTM and CDR2 ANQGSEA. Trimming pared 5 bases from V and 4 bases from J, leaving 11 bases between. The CDR3 bases are TGCAGCGTTCGGGGAACCCCCTATGGCTACACCTTC. Its protein product is CSVRGTPYGYTF.

The chain recombines TRBV5-1 with TRBJ2-3; 9 bases map to TRBD2. The trim removed 7 bases at V and 3 bases at J, leaving 3 bases unmatched. This CDR3 contains 13 residues. Germline CDR1 is SGHRS and CDR2 is YFSETQ. The CDR3 reads CASAGLATDTQYF. The CDR3 DNA is TGCGCCAGCGCGGGACTAGCAACAGATACGCAGTATTTT.

This clonotype showed up just a few times. CDR3 residues: CASSLAQREFGEQFF. The CDR3 DNA is TGTGCCAGCAGTTTAGCCCAGCGGGAGTTTGGTGAGCAGTTCTTC. The genes are TRBV12-3 or TRBV12-4 and TRBJ2-1, with 8 bases matching TRBD2. The CDR3 covers 15 residues. The ends lost 0 bases at V and 9 bases at J; junction bases unmatched: 7.

Judged by abundance, this clonotype is large. The chain carries TRBV9 and TRBJ2-3; 8 nucleotides match TRBD2. Per germline, CDR1 SGDLS and CDR2 YYNGEE. This CDR3 has 17 residues. The V and J ends lost 5 bases and 4 bases, in that order; junction bases with no gene match: 15. The DNA for the CDR3 is TGTGCCAGCAGTCAGGGGTTCCGCGGGAGGTTGGCAGATACGCAGTATTTT. Protein sequence: CASSQGFRGRLADTQYF.

This clonotype appeared a single time. A much larger clone lies one base from this, so it may be a read error. CDR3 loop: CASRLASGFSNQPQHF. The DNA for the CDR3 is TGTGCCAGCAGATTAGCGAGCGGTTTTAGCAATCAGCCCCAGCATTTT. The chain carries TRBV12-3 or TRBV12-4 and TRBJ1-5; D gene ambiguous. This CDR3 has 16 residues.

The table lists this clonotype with a count of one. A junction boundary mismatches the germline segment, possibly from a read error. The V call is TRBV14, the J call TRBJ2-5; D is ambiguous. CDR1 and CDR2 from the germline V gene are SGHDN and FVKESK. The CDR3 is 12 residues long. The CDR3: CASSRIRETQNF. DNA for the CDR3: TGTGCCAGCAGCCGCATTCGAGAGACCCAGAACTTC. Supplemented by reference TRBV14 and TRBJ2-5, the full variable domain reads EAGVTQFPSHSVIEKGQTVTLRCDPISGHDNLYWYRRVMGKEIKFLLHFVKESKQDESGMPNNRFLAERTGGTYSTLKVQPAELEDSGVYFCASSRIRETQNFGPGTRLLVL.

The chain is built from TRBV28 and TRBJ1-5; TRBD1 agrees at 7 bases. CDR1 is MDHEN, CDR2 SYDVKM, per germline. The trim removed 3 bases at V and 7 bases at J, leaving 6 bases unmatched. The CDR3 is 14 amino acids. The CDR3 spells CASSFPTGVQPQHF. Written as DNA, the CDR3 is TGTGCCAGCAGTTTTCCCACAGGGGTACAGCCCCAGCATTTT.